This T cell receptor beta chain was sequenced in a study of identical twins. Notes on this clonotype: Its antigen is still unknown.

The donor group consisted entirely of healthy Caucasians. A universal primer binding site was introduced by template switching. The final cDNA contained unique molecular identifiers. One entry per CDR3 protein results from TCRdb running MiXCR on the 5' RACE reads. The sample consists of under 250,000 distinct CDR3 sequences, around 10% of them appearing once. Trimming pared 5 bases from V and 6 bases from J, leaving 16 bases between. CDR3 length: 14 residues. Per the germline V gene, CDR1 is SGHTA and CDR2 is FQGNSA. Study conclusions and caveats: Beta out-of-frame twin sharing showed a weaker excess. Clonotypes of the beta chain that were abundant in cord blood carried fewer insertions (memory repertoires showed none).

This sequence originates from a woman between 18 and 29 years old in good health. The material sequenced was memory (CD45RO+) T cells sorted from blood. This chain links TRBV7-2 with TRBJ1-1; D may be TRBD1 (6 bases). The CDR3 region is CASSPLGGRPEAFF. The CDR3 coding sequence is TGTGCCAGCAGCCCGCTGGGGGGGCGCCCTGAAGCTTTCTTT.